Sequencing of this TCR beta chain was carried out in a study of cytomegalovirus exposure and HLA in healthy donors. CDR1 MNHEY and CDR2 SVGAGI come from the germline V gene. V shed 6 bases and J shed 1 base, with 16 bases lying between them. This CDR3 spans 15 amino acids. PCR involved 60 Vbeta and 13 Jbeta primers. Clones were sequenced by immunoSEQ multiplex PCR, and TCRdb holds only the in-frame ones, with some missing. Seen here are over 200,000 clones, roughly 90% observed once, and the top ten hold over 0.95%. Sequenced material: PBMCs. This chain uses TRBV6-5 with TRBJ2-7, with a tentative D call TRBD1 (6 bases). The source of this sequence is a woman in her late teens or twenties in good health and CMV-seronegative. The CDR3 nucleotides read TGTGCCAGCAGACCAGCAGGGGAAGGTTCCTACGAGCAGTACTTC. Protein product: CASRPAGEGSYEQYF.